This TCR beta chain originates from a study of long-term antiretroviral therapy in people with HIV. This was the immunoSEQ v3.0 assay at survey level. Profiled with immunoSEQ multiplex PCR; TCRdb holds only in-frame clones, not every one. The data show some 34,000 clones, around 75% seen once. To note about this clone: The target antigen is unknown.

Whole-study findings and limits: Across all time points, the repertoire was dominated by clones that expanded before ART. Patients on ART gained diversity, which nonetheless stayed below transplant donor controls.

This CDR3 region has 14 residues. V shed 3 bases and J shed 7 bases, with 15 bases lying between them. Germline values: CDR1 MNHEY, CDR2 SMNVEV (reference sequence). Sequences were derived from unsorted PBMCs, sampled 1.9 years after starting antiretroviral therapy. The V gene is TRBV27, the J gene TRBJ2-5; tentatively, D is TRBD1 (5 bases). The receptor was isolated from a man aged 18 to 29 with HIV. CDR3 nucleotide sequence: TGTGCCAGCAGTTTCCTGACAGTCCCGGGGACCCAGTACTTC. Its protein product is CASSFLTVPGTQYF.